The rows below give T cell receptor beta chains drawn from one sample of a study of shared clonotypes between healthy human individuals. Method: immunoSEQ multiplex PCR; TCRdb's copy keeps in-frame clones and lacks some. The profile covers fewer than 850,000 clones, with 90% appearing a single time and around a third taken by the ten largest. The sequenced material came from memory CD8+ T cells from PBMCs. The receptors stem from a man between 18 and 35 years old in good health. Some clones in this sample may be carry-over from other donors' samples. The CDR3 runs from the conserved cysteine through the conserved F or W. D genes are given only for firm matches. Rows give clone size only sometimes, using once, few, many, or a class for an expanded clone.

d_call,j_call,clone_size,v_call,cdr3_nt,cdr3_aa
.,TRBJ2-7,.,TRBV7-2,TGTGCCAGCAGCTTAGGGGGAACAATCTCCTACGAGCAGTACTTC,CASSLGGTISYEQYF
.,TRBJ2-7,.,TRBV27,TGTGCCAGCAGTCCGGGACGGTACTACGAGCAGTACTTC,CASSPGRYYEQYF
.,TRBJ2-1,.,TRBV28,TGTGCCAGCAGTTTATGGCGAGCGGCAAGCTCCTACAATGAGCAGTTCTTC,CASSLWRAASSYNEQFF
.,TRBJ2-7,.,TRBV4-1,TGCGCCAGCAGCCAAGACCGGGGCAGAACCTACGAGCAGTACTTC,CASSQDRGRTYEQYF
.,TRBJ2-1,.,TRBV7-9,TGTGCCAGCAGCTTAATGCAGGGGGGTAATGAGCAGTTCTTC,CASSLMQGGNEQFF
.,TRBJ2-2,.,TRBV15,TGTGCCACCAGCAGTGAGAGGAGGATGTCCGGGGAGCTGTTTTTT,CATSSERRMSGELFF
TRBD1,TRBJ2-7,.,TRBV7-9,TGTGCCAGCAGCCGCCCTGGGACAGGCTCCTACGAGCAGTACTTC,CASSRPGTGSYEQYF
TRBD1,TRBJ1-1,.,TRBV28,TGTGCCAGCAGTTTCACCGACAGGGGATGGTCTGAAGCTTTCTTT,CASSFTDRGWSEAFF
TRBD2,TRBJ2-3,.,TRBV28,TGTGCCAGCAGTTTCCCGTGGGAGCGGGAGTTGGCAGATACGCAGTATTTT,CASSFPWERELADTQYF
.,TRBJ2-5,once,TRBV7-9,TGTGCCAGCAGCTTAAATCCCCAAGAGACCCAGTACTTC,CASSLNPQETQYF
.,TRBJ1-1,.,TRBV27,TGTGCCAGCGGACTGAACGGTGGCACTGAAGCTTTCTTT,CASGLNGGTEAFF
.,TRBJ1-2,.,TRBV9,TGTGCCAGCAGCGTAGGGTACGGACCGATACTCTATGGCTACACCTTC,CASSVGYGPILYGYTF
TRBD2,TRBJ2-1,.,TRBV28,TGTGCCAGCAGTTCTGGGGTTAGCGGGAGCCACAATGAGCAGTTCTTC,CASSSGVSGSHNEQFF
TRBD2,TRBJ2-7,.,TRBV19,TGTGCCAGTAGTATTATTTCAGCGGGGGTCTACGAGCAGTACTTC,CASSIISAGVYEQYF
TRBD2,TRBJ2-2,.,TRBV9,TGTGCCAGCAGCCCCTTCGGGGACTATCACGGGGAGCTGTTTTTT,CASSPFGDYHGELFF
TRBD1,TRBJ1-2,.,TRBV4-3,TGCGCCAGCAGCCAAGAAGTGTTGCGGCAGGGGGCGAGGGGCTACACCTTC,CASSQEVLRQGARGYTF
TRBD1,TRBJ1-5,.,TRBV23-1,TGCGCCAGCACCCCAGGGGGGCGCTGTAGCAATCAGCCCCAGCATTTT,CASTPGGRCSNQPQHF
TRBD1,TRBJ2-7,.,TRBV27,TGTGCCAGCAGTTTATCGTACAGGGGTCTCTACGAGCAGTACTTC,CASSLSYRGLYEQYF
.,TRBJ2-4,.,TRBV7-8,TGTGCCAGCAGCTTAATTGGTGGGCCCTCCAACATTCAGTACTTC,CASSLIGGPSNIQYF
.,TRBJ2-7,.,TRBV7-9,TGTGCCAGCAGCTTAGCGGGTTTGGGATGGGAGCAGTACTTC,CASSLAGLGWEQYF
TRBD1,TRBJ2-7,.,TRBV27,TGTGCCAGCACCCCAGGGGGCAGGGGGCCCTCCGAGCAGTACTTC,CASTPGGRGPSEQYF
.,TRBJ2-7,.,TRBV13,TGTGCCAGCAGCGTATTTGGAAGCTCCTACGAGCAGTACTTC,CASSVFGSSYEQYF
.,TRBJ2-1,.,TRBV4-3,TGCGCCAGCAGCCAAGATCACCTGGGGGGAGTCCTCCGCAATGAGCAGTTCTTC,CASSQDHLGGVLRNEQFF
.,TRBJ2-5,.,TRBV25-1,TGTGCCAGCAGTGAATTGGTTCCCAGACCCCAAGAGACCCAGTACTTC,CASSELVPRPQETQYF
.,TRBJ1-2,many,TRBV9,TGTGCCAGCAGCGTAGACAGGGAAATCCGTAACTATGGCTACACCTTC,CASSVDREIRNYGYTF
.,TRBJ2-1,.,TRBV7-9,TGTGCCAGCAAGAGTGGGGCTTACAATGAGCAGTTCTTC,CASKSGAYNEQFF
TRBD1,TRBJ1-2,once,TRBV7-9,TGTGCCAGCAGCCCGGGACAGGCTAACTATGGCTACACCTTC,CASSPGQANYGYTF
.,TRBJ1-1,.,TRBV11-3,TGTGCCAGCAGCTTGGGGGCTTGGGGGCAAGAAACTGAAGCTTTCTTT,CASSLGAWGQETEAFF
.,TRBJ2-5,many,TRBV6-1,TGTGCCAGCAGTGAAGGAGTTCGCGAGACCCAGTACTTC,CASSEGVRETQYF
.,TRBJ1-2,.,TRBV9,TGTGCCAGCAGCGTAGGGGGGGCCCCCTATGGCTACACCTTC,CASSVGGAPYGYTF
.,TRBJ1-1,.,TRBV11-2,TGTGCCAGCAGCTTAGAGACTCCGAACACTGAAGCTTTCTTT,CASSLETPNTEAFF